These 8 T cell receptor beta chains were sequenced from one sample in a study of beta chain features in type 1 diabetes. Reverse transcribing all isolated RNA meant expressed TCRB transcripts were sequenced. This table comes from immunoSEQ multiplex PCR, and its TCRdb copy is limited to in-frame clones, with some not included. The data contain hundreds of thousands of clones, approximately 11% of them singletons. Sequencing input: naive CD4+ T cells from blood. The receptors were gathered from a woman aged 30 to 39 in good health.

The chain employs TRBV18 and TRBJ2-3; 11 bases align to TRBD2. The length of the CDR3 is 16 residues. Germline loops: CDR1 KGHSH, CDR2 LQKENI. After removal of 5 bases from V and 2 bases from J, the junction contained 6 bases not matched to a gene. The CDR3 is CASSKLAGESTDTQYF. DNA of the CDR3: TGTGCCAGCTCAAAACTAGCGGGAGAGTCCACAGATACGCAGTATTTT.

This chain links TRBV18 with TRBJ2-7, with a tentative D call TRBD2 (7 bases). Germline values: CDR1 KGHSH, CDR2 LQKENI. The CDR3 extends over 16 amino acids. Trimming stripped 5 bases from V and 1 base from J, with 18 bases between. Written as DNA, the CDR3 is TGTGCCAGCTCAAGGGGGACCGGGGGGAATTCCTACGAGCAGTACTTC. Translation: CASSRGTGGNSYEQYF. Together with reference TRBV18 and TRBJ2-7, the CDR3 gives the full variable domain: NAGVMQNPRHLVRRRGQEARLRCSPMKGHSHVYWYRQLPEEGLKFMVYLQKENIIDESGMPKERFSAEFPKEGPSILRIQQVVRGDSAAYFCASSRGTGGNSYEQYFGPGTRLTVT.

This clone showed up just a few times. The CDR3 protein is CASSPSGGLRETQYF. In nucleotides, the CDR3 is TGTGCCAGCAGCCCCTCAGGGGGCCTGCGGGAGACCCAGTACTTC. This chain joins TRBV7-3 and TRBJ2-5, with TRBD1 identical over 8 bases. Per the germline V gene, CDR1 is SGHTA and CDR2 is FQGTGA. The CDR3 spans 15 residues. The junction had 10 bases not matched to a gene; V was cut back by 5 bases and J by 5 bases.

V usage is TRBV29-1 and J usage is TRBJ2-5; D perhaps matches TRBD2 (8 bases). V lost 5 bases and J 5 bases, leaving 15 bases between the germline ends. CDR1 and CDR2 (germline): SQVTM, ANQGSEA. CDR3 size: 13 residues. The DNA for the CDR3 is TGCAGCGTTATAGGGGGCGGGGGGGAGACCCAGTACTTC. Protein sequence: CSVIGGGGETQYF.

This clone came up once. CDR3 residues: CAWGTRVETQYF. The CDR3, as DNA: TGTGCCTGGGGGACTAGAGTAGAGACCCAGTACTTC. The gene calls are TRBV30 and TRBJ2-5, with 8 bases matching TRBD2. The J segment lost 4 bases and the V segment lost 5 bases, leaving 3 bases of the junction unmatched. There are 12 residues in the CDR3. Germline V lookup: CDR1 GTSNPN, CDR2 SVGIG (reference sequence).

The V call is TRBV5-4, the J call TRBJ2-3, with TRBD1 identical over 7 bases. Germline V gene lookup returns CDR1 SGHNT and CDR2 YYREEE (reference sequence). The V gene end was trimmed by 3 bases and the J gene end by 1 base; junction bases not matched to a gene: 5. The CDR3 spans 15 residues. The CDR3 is CASSSQGKGTDTQYF. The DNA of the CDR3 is TGTGCCAGCAGCTCACAGGGGAAAGGCACAGATACGCAGTATTTT. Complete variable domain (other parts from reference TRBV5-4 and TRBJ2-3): ETGVTQSPTHLIKTRGQQVTLRCSSQSGHNTVSWYQQALGQGPQFIFQYYREEENGRGNFPPRFSGLQFPNYSSELNVNALELDDSALYLCASSSQGKGTDTQYFGPGTRLTVL.

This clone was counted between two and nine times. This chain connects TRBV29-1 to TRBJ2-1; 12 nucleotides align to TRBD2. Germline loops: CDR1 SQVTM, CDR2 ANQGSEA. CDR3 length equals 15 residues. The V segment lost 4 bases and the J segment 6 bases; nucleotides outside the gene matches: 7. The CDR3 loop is CSVGASGRGANEQFF. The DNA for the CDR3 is TGCAGCGTTGGGGCTAGCGGGAGGGGCGCCAATGAGCAGTTCTTC.

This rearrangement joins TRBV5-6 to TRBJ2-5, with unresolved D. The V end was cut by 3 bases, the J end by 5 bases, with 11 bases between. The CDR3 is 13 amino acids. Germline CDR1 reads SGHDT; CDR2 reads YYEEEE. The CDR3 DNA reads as TGTGCCAGCAGCTCTGGGCGACGTGAGACCCAGTACTTC. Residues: CASSSGRRETQYF.